Listed below are T cell receptor beta chains from one sample, sequenced in a study of beta chain features in type 1 diabetes. Produced via immunoSEQ multiplex PCR; TCRdb's table is partial and in-frame only. The table includes 110,000 to 150,000 clones, less than 9% detected once. What was sequenced was central memory CD4+ T cells from blood. The receptors derive from a woman in her twenties or thirties in good health. CDR3s include the opening cysteine and the closing phenylalanine or tryptophan. Clone size is shown for a subset of rows, as once, few, many or a class of expanded clone.

>TRBJ1-4|TRBV18|few
CASSPRGQEKLFF
>TRBJ2-7|TRBV20-1|.
CSAYPNYEQYF
>TRBJ2-5|TRBV18|many
CASSRTTQETQYF
>TRBJ2-5|TRBV6-5|.
CASSPTGGGGETQYF
>TRBJ2-3|TRBV27|many
CASSFFTAGTDTQYF
>TRBJ1-1|TRBV29-1|few
CSVQTGGLNTEAFF
>TRBJ2-7|TRBV30|.
CAWRKREHEQYF
>TRBJ2-7|TRBV4-3|few
CASSRATSGLPYEQYF
>TRBJ2-4|TRBV10-3|few
CASSSRGRGVAKNIQYF
>TRBJ1-1|TRBV9|few
CASSVAGQGVFF
>TRBJ1-5|TRBV30|.
CAFSPGQGGANQPQHF
>TRBJ2-1|TRBV4-2|few
CASSSPSSGGIDEQFF
>TRBJ1-2|TRBV19|few
CASSTQTNYGYTF
>TRBJ2-2|TRBV30|few
CAWKLRDRGSGELFF
>TRBJ1-1|TRBV28|many
CASRGGQLNTEAFF
>TRBJ2-6|TRBV6-6|few
CASSYGGSGANVLTF
>TRBJ1-2|TRBV28|few
CASSLRQGPPPDYGYTF
>TRBJ2-1|TRBV28|few
CASSSGGTYNEQFF
>TRBJ2-1|TRBV7-2|.
CASSRTGNNEQFF
>TRBJ2-2|TRBV29-1|many
CSVVSGAGAVAGELFF
>TRBJ2-1|TRBV5-1|.
CASSLGQSYNEQFF
>TRBJ1-1|TRBV28|few
CATNYLGANTEAFF
>TRBJ2-7|TRBV7-2|few
CASSQRTSGPYEQYF
>TRBJ2-1|TRBV7-6|.
CASSLLVSEQFF
>TRBJ1-1|TRBV7-2|.
CASSSQVDTEAFF
>TRBJ2-7|TRBV29-1|many
CSVGRELDYEQYF
>TRBJ2-1|TRBV5-8|few
CASSSGTGSNNEQFF
>TRBJ2-3|TRBV27|few
CASLIGRPNITRADTQYF
>TRBJ2-5|TRBV4-3|.
CASSQGALGQQETQYF
>TRBJ2-7|TRBV7-8|.
CASSLERLASSSYEQYF
>TRBJ2-3|TRBV28|.
CASSLSQISTDTQYF
>TRBJ1-4|TRBV29-1|few
CSVGGQGAPTNEKLFF
>TRBJ2-7|TRBV4-3|few
CASSLSLAEGGPVGSYEQYF
>TRBJ2-2|TRBV7-3|many
CASSSSRGKTGELFF
>TRBJ2-1|TRBV11-3|.
CASSLGVGVPYNEQFF